This entry is about one T cell receptor (beta chain). This clone was seen just once. Its recognized antigen is unknown. Base-call qualities are not available, and no considerably larger clone is one nucleotide away. Relative to germline, V is missing 4 bases and J is missing 5 bases, with 19 bases of the junction outside any gene match. CDR1 and CDR2 were assigned from the germline V gene as SGDLS and YYNGEE. Reading from cysteine to phenylalanine, the CDR3 counts 18 amino acids. Of all the DNA, just the CDR3 is kept, 54 bases in frame from base 1. These data come from a study of PD-1 blockade in classical Hodgkin lymphoma (TCRdb year 2020). For the study in its entirety: Nivolumab dosing was 3 mg/kg intravenously every 2 weeks, continuing until either disease progression or unacceptable toxicity. To define a peripheral blood immune signature of response to PD-1 blockade in classical Hodgkin lymphoma, the study combined TCR beta sequencing with CyTOF.

The time point tag for this specimen amounts to: cycle 1 day 1 (C1D1), immediately before nivolumab initiation. Every trial patient had relapsed following autologous stem cell transplantation, and prior brentuximab vedotin exposure was what differed among cohorts A, B and C. A Miltenyi CD4+ T cell isolation kit was used for magnetic negative selection to purify CD4+ T cells from thawed PBMCs. The trial cohort was composed of approximately 56 patients with relapsed/refractory classical Hodgkin lymphoma, for whom complete response, partial response or progressive disease was recorded as best overall response. In the multi-cohort phase II CheckMate 205 trial, trial patients received single-agent nivolumab. Best overall response was determined by an independent review committee according to the 2007 International Working Group response criteria. Trial PBMCs were obtained immediately prior to nivolumab initiation (C1D1) and on therapy at cycle 2 day 1 and cycle 4 day 1. Peripheral blood was collected in 8 mL Vacutainer Cell Preparation Tubes, from which PBMCs were isolated by centrifugation and then cryopreserved. Purified CD4+ and CD8+ fractions were prepared only for cases where an additional PBMC sample was available. Magnetically labelled cells were depleted on LS columns in a quadroMACS separator, and the flow-through was collected as the purified fraction.

The Qiagen DNeasy kit was used to extract genomic DNA from unsorted PBMCs and from the negatively selected CD4+ and CD8+ fractions. TCR beta CDR3 regions were subjected to amplification by immunoSEQ multiplex PCR with primers that anneal to V and J segments. A synthetic immune receptor repertoire was used to minimize amplification bias, and remaining bias was computationally removed after sequencing. In the original analysis: Custom Python scripts were used to quantify repertoire diversity as the Shannon entropy index. Unsorted, CD4+ and CD8+ repertoires were analyzed separately, except for combined analyses in which CD4+ and CD8+ sequences were merged in silico. Clonal expansion was defined as a frequency increase of at least 2-fold after treatment compared with C1D1, and clones undetected at baseline were assigned a pseudocount of 0.5. Clones with 0 or 1 copy at C1D1 were defined as singleton clones, while clones with 2 or more copies were defined as non-singleton clones. Clones expanded in unsorted samples were labelled as CD4+, CD8+ or unknown by matching protein sequences in sorted samples from the same patient. Wilcoxon tests on paired samples were used to test changes in diversity from C1D1 to C4D1. TCRdb limited this immuneACCESS table to in-frame rearrangements with V and J called. A share of clones is missing; checked studies link under half to unresolved V genes, and the rest is unexplained. Clone size and V and J calls were adopted from that table, with D and trimming inferred from the DNA. Recorded for this sample are approximately 7,100 clones; roughly 90% of them occurred a single time. The ten largest clones capture around 1.8% of the sample.

The paper's findings and limits, for the study overall: Baseline TCR diversity was reported to be lower in newly diagnosed patients than in healthy donors, and even lower in relapsed/refractory patients. Patients starting nivolumab less than 1 year after ASCT had lower diversity and were excluded from later analyses to avoid confounding by immune reconstitution. Among trial patients, those achieving complete response had baseline diversity similar to that of newly diagnosed patients, while diversity was significantly lower in partial responders and progressors. Only a single clinical trial cohort was studied, and what caused the repertoire differences, possibly disease activity or prior therapy, remained undefined. By C4D1, a significant rise was seen in CD4+ TCR diversity but not in CD8+ TCR diversity (p=0.0027 vs p=0.16), and the rise was most apparent among complete responders (p=0.02).

Material: CD4+ T cells from blood, obtained at baseline. This TCR derives from a human donor with classical Hodgkin lymphoma. The chain is made from TRBV9 and TRBJ2-5; 8 central bases correspond to TRBD1. The sequenced DNA: TGTGCCAGCAGCCCGATGATCAACCCCAGGGGGCGGAAGGAGACCCAGTACTTC. Its protein product is CASSPMINPRGRKETQYF.